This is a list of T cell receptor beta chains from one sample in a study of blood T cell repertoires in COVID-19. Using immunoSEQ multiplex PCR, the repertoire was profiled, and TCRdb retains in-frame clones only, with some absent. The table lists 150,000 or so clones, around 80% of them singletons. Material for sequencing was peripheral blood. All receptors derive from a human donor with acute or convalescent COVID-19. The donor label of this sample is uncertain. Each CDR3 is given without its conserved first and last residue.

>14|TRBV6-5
ASSYSRFPSTGELF
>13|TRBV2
ASIFRGGTNEKLF
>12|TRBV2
ASSLNRDPGELF
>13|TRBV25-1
ASSGSQGANYGYT
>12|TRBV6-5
ASSPRTGEYEQY
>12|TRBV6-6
ASARQGRTDTQY
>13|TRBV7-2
ASSLGRPGSNEQY
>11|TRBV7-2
ASSFGGNTEAF
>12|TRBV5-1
ASSSAGMNTEAF
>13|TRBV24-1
ATSDLDREAGELF
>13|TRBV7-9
ASSLRTGKGNTIY
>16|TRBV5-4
ASSLEGSSGGLRDTQY